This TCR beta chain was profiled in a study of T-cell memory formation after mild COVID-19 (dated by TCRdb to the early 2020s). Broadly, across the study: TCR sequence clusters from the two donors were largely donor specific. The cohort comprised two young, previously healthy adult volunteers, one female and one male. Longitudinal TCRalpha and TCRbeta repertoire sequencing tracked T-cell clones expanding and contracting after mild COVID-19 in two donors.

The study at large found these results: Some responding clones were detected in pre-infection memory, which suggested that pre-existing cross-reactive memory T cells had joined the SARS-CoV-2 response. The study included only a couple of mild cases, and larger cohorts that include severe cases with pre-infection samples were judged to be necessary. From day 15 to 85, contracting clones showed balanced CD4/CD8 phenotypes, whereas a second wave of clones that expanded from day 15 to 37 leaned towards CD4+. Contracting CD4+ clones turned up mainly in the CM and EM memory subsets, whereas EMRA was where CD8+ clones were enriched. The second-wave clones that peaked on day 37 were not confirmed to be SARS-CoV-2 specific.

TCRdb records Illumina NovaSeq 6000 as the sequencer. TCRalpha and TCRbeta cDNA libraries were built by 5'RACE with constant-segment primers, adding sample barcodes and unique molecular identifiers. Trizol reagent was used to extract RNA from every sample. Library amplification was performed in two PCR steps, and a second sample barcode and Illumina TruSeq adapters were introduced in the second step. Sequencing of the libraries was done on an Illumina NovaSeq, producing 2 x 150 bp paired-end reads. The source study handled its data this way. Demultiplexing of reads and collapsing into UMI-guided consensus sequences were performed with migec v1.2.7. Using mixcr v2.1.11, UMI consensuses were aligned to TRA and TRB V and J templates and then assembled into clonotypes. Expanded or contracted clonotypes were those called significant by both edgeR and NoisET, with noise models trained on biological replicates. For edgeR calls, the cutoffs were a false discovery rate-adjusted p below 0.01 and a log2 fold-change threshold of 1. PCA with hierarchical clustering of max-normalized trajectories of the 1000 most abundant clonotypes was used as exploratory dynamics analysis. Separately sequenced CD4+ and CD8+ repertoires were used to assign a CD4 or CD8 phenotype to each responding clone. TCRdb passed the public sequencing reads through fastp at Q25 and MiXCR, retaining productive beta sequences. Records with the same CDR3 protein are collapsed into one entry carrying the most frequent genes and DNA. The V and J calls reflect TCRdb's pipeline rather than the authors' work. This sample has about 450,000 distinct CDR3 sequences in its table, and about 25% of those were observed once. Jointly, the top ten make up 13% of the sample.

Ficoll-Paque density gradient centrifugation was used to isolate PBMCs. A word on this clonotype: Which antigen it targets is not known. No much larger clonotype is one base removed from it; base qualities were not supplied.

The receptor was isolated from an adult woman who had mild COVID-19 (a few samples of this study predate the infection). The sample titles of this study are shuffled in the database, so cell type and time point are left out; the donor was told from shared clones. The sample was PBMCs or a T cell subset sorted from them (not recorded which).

Here the CDR3 is given as CASSHQDNRDRETTTSTDTQYF. The DNA sequence reads TGCGCCAGCAGCCACCAAGATAATAGGGACAGGGAAACAACCACGTCCACAGATACGCAGTATTTT. The V and J segments used are TRBV4-1 and TRBJ2-3; TRBD1 matches 9 bases in the middle. The cysteine opens and the phenylalanine closes a CDR3 of 22 amino acids. The entry retains the CDR3 DNA only, 66 bases that are in frame from base 1. CDR1 and CDR2 are drawn from the germline V gene: MGHRA, YSYEKL. V is trimmed back by 3 bases and J by 2 bases, and the junction contains 24 bases that no gene match accounts for.